The entry that follows covers one T cell receptor (beta chain) sequence. There are 14 residues in the CDR3. Germline CDR1 and CDR2: SGHRS and YFSETQ. Trimming removed 4 bases at V and 3 bases at J, with 11 bases between. The record originates from a study of blood T cell repertoires in COVID-19. How the authors handled the data: Quantification of nucleated cells was approximated via reference gene primer amplification. TCRdb keeps only in-frame clones here, not all; method: immunoSEQ multiplex PCR. D and trimming come from the DNA, and the V and J calls and clone size come from that table. Seen here are roughly 250,000 clones, over 80% observed once, and the top ten hold 2.5% to 3%.

The specimen was PBMCs or T cells enriched from blood (not recorded which). The chain uses TRBV5-1 and TRBJ2-1; D is perhaps TRBD2 (5 bases). This clonotype was obtained from a woman in her 30s with acute COVID-19. The CDR3, as DNA: TGCGCCAGCAGCGTGGACCGGGACTACAATGAGCAGTTCTTC. Protein product: CASSVDRDYNEQFF.